This record covers a single TCR beta chain. This sample is drawn from a study of blood T cell repertoires in COVID-19. Clones were sequenced by immunoSEQ multiplex PCR, and TCRdb holds only the in-frame ones, with some missing. The sample holds hundreds of thousands of clones, 90% seen once. The CDR3 is made up of 15 amino acids. The V segment lost 4 bases and the J segment 9 bases; nucleotides outside the gene matches: 10. Germline CDR1 and CDR2: MGHDK and SYGVNS. This clonotype was sampled from a woman younger than 35 with acute COVID-19. Source material: PBMCs or T cells enriched from blood (not recorded which). The chain has TRBV25-1 and TRBJ2-7; TRBD2 agrees at 12 bases. Here the CDR3 DNA reads TGTGCCAGCAGTGGACTAGCGGGAGCTATTCATGGGCAGTACTTC. Its translation is CASSGLAGAIHGQYF.